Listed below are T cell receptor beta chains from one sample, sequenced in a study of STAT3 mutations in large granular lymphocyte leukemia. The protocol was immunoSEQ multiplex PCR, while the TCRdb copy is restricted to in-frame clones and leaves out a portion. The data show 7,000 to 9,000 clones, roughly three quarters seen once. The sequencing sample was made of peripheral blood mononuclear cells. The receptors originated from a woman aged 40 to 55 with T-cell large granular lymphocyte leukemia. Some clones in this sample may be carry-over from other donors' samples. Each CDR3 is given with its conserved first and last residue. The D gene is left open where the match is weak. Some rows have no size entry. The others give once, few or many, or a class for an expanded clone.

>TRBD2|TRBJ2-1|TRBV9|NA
CASSVAGGHISEQFF
TGTGCCAGCAGCGTCGCGGGGGGCCATATAAGTGAGCAGTTCTTC
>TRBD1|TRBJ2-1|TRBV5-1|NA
CASSWRAAGTGGFWGNEQFF
TGCGCCAGCAGCTGGCGAGCGGCCGGGACAGGTGGTTTTTGGGGCAATGAGCAGTTCTTC
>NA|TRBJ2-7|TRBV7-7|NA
CASSLVVWTQQYF
TGTGCTAGCAGCTTAGTGGTTTGGACGCAGCAGTACTTC
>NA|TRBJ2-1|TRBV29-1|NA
CSVEAPLDNEQFF
TGCAGCGTTGAAGCACCTCTAGACAATGAGCAGTTCTTC
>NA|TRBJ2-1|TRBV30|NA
CAWSALNEQFF
TGTGCCTGGTCGGCTCTCAATGAGCAGTTCTTC
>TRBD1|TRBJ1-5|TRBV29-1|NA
CSVARGQSNQPQHF
TGCAGCGTGGCCCGGGGACAGTCTAATCAGCCCCAGCATTTT
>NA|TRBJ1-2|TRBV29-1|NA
CSVEDLMQGEDYTF
TGCAGCGTTGAAGATCTTATGCAGGGAGAGGACTACACCTTC
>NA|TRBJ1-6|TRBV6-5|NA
CASSLTLNSPLHF
TGTGCCAGCAGTTTAACACTTAATTCACCCCTCCACTTT
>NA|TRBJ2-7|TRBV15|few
CATSSDRPADEQYF
TGTGCCACCAGCAGCGATCGACCAGCCGACGAGCAGTACTTC
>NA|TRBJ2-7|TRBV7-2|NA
CASSLTTGTEQYF
TGTGCCAGCAGCCTAACAACGGGGACCGAGCAGTACTTC
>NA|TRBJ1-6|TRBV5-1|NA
CASSAGLSLNSPLHF
TGCGCCAGCAGCGCCGGGCTCAGCCTAAATTCACCCCTCCACTTT
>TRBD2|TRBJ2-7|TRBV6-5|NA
CASSTGTSHEQYF
TGTGCCAGCAGTACCGGGACTAGTCACGAGCAGTACTTC
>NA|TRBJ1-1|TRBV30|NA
CAWDLTGEAFF
TGTGCCTGGGATTTAACAGGTGAAGCTTTCTTT
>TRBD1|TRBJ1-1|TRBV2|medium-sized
CASSEGTGGTEAFF
TGTGCCAGCAGTGAAGGGACAGGGGGCACTGAAGCTTTCTTT
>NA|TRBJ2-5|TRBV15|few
CATSNVWRSEETQYF
TGTGCCACCAGCAACGTGTGGCGGTCTGAAGAGACCCAGTACTTC
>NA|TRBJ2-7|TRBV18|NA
CASSPSETYEQYF
TGTGCCAGCTCACCATCGGAGACCTACGAGCAGTACTTC
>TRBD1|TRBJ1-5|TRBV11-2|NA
CASSRDRLNQPQHF
TGTGCCAGCAGCCGGGACAGGCTCAATCAGCCCCAGCATTTT
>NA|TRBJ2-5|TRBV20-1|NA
CSAREETQYF
TGCAGTGCTAGAGAGGAGACCCAGTACTTC
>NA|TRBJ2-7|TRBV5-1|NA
CASSLERGGYEQYF
TGCGCCAGCAGCTTGGAAAGAGGCGGCTACGAGCAGTACTTC
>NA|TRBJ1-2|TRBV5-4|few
CASSPDKNYGYTF
TGTGCCAGCAGCCCCGACAAGAACTATGGCTACACCTTC
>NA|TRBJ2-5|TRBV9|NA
CASSVDVRETQYF
TGTGCCAGCAGCGTAGATGTTCGGGAGACCCAGTACTTC
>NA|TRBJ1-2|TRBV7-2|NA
CASSFTGYGYTF
TGTGCCAGCAGCTTTACAGGCTATGGCTACACCTTC
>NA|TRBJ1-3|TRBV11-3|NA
CASSSSPGPGNTIYF
TGTGCCAGCAGCTCTTCCCCCGGGCCTGGAAACACCATATATTTT
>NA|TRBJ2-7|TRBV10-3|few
CAISDLGGGRSYEQYF
TGTGCCATCAGTGATTTGGGGGGAGGTAGGTCCTACGAGCAGTACTTC